The 6 T cell receptor beta chains reported below all come from one sample, sequenced in a study of beta chain features in type 1 diabetes. The authors reverse transcribed all of the isolated RNA, so sequencing captured expressed TCRB transcripts. The table came from immunoSEQ multiplex PCR; TCRdb's copy has only in-frame clones and leaves some out. This sample has more than 150,000 clones, with about 13% found just once. The sequenced sample consisted of central memory CD4+ T cells from blood. The receptors were gathered from a young woman in good health.

This clone has just a few counts. The chain joins TRBV23-1 to TRBJ1-2; D remains ambiguous. TRBV23-1 is classed as an ORF, of uncertain function. The CDR3 loop spans 10 amino acids. The V end lost 6 bases, the J end lost 8 bases, and 7 bases lay between the germline ends. The CDR3 region is CASSEGGYTF. In nucleotides, the CDR3 is TGCGCCAGCAGCGAGGGAGGCTACACCTTC.

The rearrangement joins TRBV11-2 to TRBJ1-5; the D gene is possibly TRBD1 (6 bases). CDR3 length equals 15 residues. The germline V gene has CDR1 SGHAT and CDR2 FQNNGV. Trimming removed 4 bases from V and 0 bases from J, with 10 bases in between. CDR3 loop: CASSSGQHSNQPQHF. DNA of the CDR3: TGTGCCAGCAGCTCAGGACAGCATAGCAATCAGCCCCAGCATTTT.

This clone appeared a few times. V gene TRBV29-1 combines with J gene TRBJ2-7, with 8 bases identical to TRBD1. Germline CDR1 and CDR2: SQVTM and ANQGSEA. Trimming at V came to 6 bases and at J to 2 bases, leaving 6 bases not matched to a gene. The CDR3 spans 13 residues. The CDR3 region has the DNA TGCAGCGTCCTGGACAGGGACGCCTACGAGCAGTACTTC. The encoded protein is CSVLDRDAYEQYF.

This clone was seen many times. Within the sample, other DNA sequences also encode this same CDR3. The rearrangement links TRBV29-1 to TRBJ2-5; 10 nucleotides match TRBD2. CDR3 length: 15 amino acids. V shed 1 base and J 5 bases; nucleotides not matched to a gene: 7. Germline loops: CDR1 SQVTM, CDR2 ANQGSEA. The CDR3 bases are TGCAGCGTTGAAGGCCGGCTAGCGGGAGCGGAGACCCAGTACTTC. The encoded protein is CSVEGRLAGAETQYF. Full variable domain (missing parts from reference TRBV29-1 and TRBJ2-5): SAVISQKPSRDICQRGTSLTIQCQVDSQVTMMFWYRQQPGQSLTLIATANQGSEATYESGFVIDKFPISRPNLTFSTLTVSNMSPEDSSIYLCSVEGRLAGAETQYFGPGTRLLVL.

This clone was seen more than once but under ten times. The chain is built from TRBV2 and TRBJ1-2; unclear D gene. The CDR3 totals 14 residues. CDR1 and CDR2 (germline): SNHLY, FYNNEI. V was shortened by 6 bases and J by 1 base, with 12 bases between the two germline ends. Written as DNA, the CDR3 is TGTGCCAGCAGGGGAGAAACCTTTAACTATGGCTACACCTTC. Its protein product is CASRGETFNYGYTF.

Only a few counts were recorded for this clone. The chain employs TRBV11-3 and TRBJ2-7, with 9 bases that match TRBD1. Germline CDR1 reads SGHNT; CDR2 reads YENEEA. There are 13 residues in the CDR3. The V and J ends lost 9 bases and 2 bases, in that order; junction bases with no gene match: 5. CDR3 sequence reads: CASARDRAYEQYF. CDR3 DNA sequence: TGTGCCAGTGCCCGGGACAGGGCCTACGAGCAGTACTTC.